Listed below are T cell receptor beta chains from one sample, sequenced in a study of blood T cells in healthy people across ages. TCRdb used MiXCR to reprocess the 5' RACE reads, holding one entry per CDR3 protein. This sample carries approximately 1,000,000 distinct CDR3 sequences, roughly two fifths of them seen once, and the ten largest clones take 13%. The sequencing input was blood. Receptor source: a man aged 18 to 29 in good health. Each CDR3 is given with its conserved first and last residue. Each record gives: J gene, D gene, V gene, clone size, CDR3 protein, CDR3 DNA. A D gene is named only where the DNA matches it firmly. Clone size, where shown, is once, few, many, or a class for clones that have expanded.

TRBJ2-7 - TRBV7-2 few CASSLAARSSYEQYF TGTGCCAGCAGCTTAGCAGCCCGGTCTTCCTACGAGCAGTACTTC
TRBJ1-2 - TRBV5-1 few CASSLDRFNYGYTF TGCGCCAGCAGCTTGGATCGGTTTAACTATGGCTACACCTTC
TRBJ1-5 - TRBV9 - CASSVTGQGPQHF TGTGCCAGCAGCGTAACAGGGCAGGGGCCCCAGCATTTT
TRBJ1-5 - TRBV7-2 - CASRKADQPQHF TGTGCCAGCAGAAAGGCTGATCAGCCCCAGCATTTT
TRBJ1-6 TRBD1 TRBV20-1 many CSARGQGKSPLHF TGCAGTGCTAGAGGACAGGGAAAATCACCCCTCCACTTT
TRBJ2-1 TRBD2 TRBV27 - CASSSTPSGGPYNEQFF TGTGCCAGCAGTTCCACCCCTAGCGGGGGCCCTTACAATGAGCAGTTCTTC
TRBJ2-7 TRBD2 TRBV6-2/TRBV6-3 - CASTQGTSGTYEQYF TGTGCCAGCACCCAAGGGACTAGCGGGACCTACGAGCAGTACTTC
TRBJ2-1 - TRBV7-7 few CASSVQGRYEQFF TGTGCTAGCAGCGTACAGGGGAGGTATGAGCAGTTCTTC
TRBJ2-7 TRBD1 TRBV27 few CASSLRDRLQLDEQYF TGTGCCAGCAGTTTAAGGGACAGGTTGCAACTAGACGAGCAGTACTTC
TRBJ2-5 TRBD1 TRBV9 many CASSGTGDQETQYF TGTGCCAGCAGTGGGACAGGAGATCAAGAGACCCAGTACTTC
TRBJ1-4 - TRBV29-1 once CSVEKDSDAKLFF TGCAGCGTTGAAAAGGACAGTGATGCAAAACTGTTTTTT
TRBJ2-3 - TRBV4-3 few CAGSPPGLLDTQYF TGCGCCGGCAGCCCGCCGGGACTTTTAGATACGCAGTATTTT
TRBJ2-3 TRBD2 TRBV6-5 - CASSYLAGGRTDTQYF TGTGCCAGCAGTTATCTAGCGGGGGGCCGCACAGATACGCAGTATTTT
TRBJ2-7 - TRBV6-5 - CACSYGQGTYEQYF TGTGCCTGCAGTTACGGGCAGGGGACCTACGAGCAGTACTTC
TRBJ2-1 TRBD1 TRBV12-3/TRBV12-4 few CASSPGTVSLGEQFF TGTGCCAGCAGTCCCGGGACAGTAAGCCTTGGGGAGCAGTTCTTC
TRBJ2-1 - TRBV29-1 many CSVGKVPEQFF TGCAGCGTTGGCAAGGTCCCTGAGCAGTTCTTC
TRBJ2-6 - TRBV18 - CASSPGIHSGANVLTF TGTGCCAGCTCACCGGGGATCCACTCTGGGGCCAACGTCCTGACTTTC
TRBJ1-4 - TRBV27 - CASSLSAYATNEKLFF TGTGCCAGCAGTTTATCCGCCTATGCAACTAATGAAAAACTGTTTTTT
TRBJ1-1 - TRBV20-1 - CSVKLNQGSAEAFF TGCAGTGTCAAACTAAACCAGGGAAGCGCTGAAGCTTTCTTT
TRBJ1-5 - TRBV5-1 many CASSLEPNQPQHF TGCGCCAGCAGCTTGGAACCCAATCAGCCCCAGCATTTT
TRBJ1-1 - TRBV11-2 few CASSPQRVTEAFF TGTGCCAGCAGCCCGCAAAGGGTCACTGAAGCTTTCTTT
TRBJ1-1 TRBD1 TRBV12-3/TRBV12-4 - CASSPGQGKAFF TGTGCCAGCAGTCCAGGACAGGGGAAAGCTTTCTTT
TRBJ1-2 - TRBV20-1 - CSASQAYGYTF TGCAGTGCTAGCCAGGCATATGGCTACACCTTC
TRBJ2-7 - TRBV3-1 - CASSQSPQIRDPKRSYNEQYF TGTGCCAGCAGTCAAAGTCCCCAAATCCGGGACCCCAAAAGAAGCTACAATGAGCAGTACTTC
TRBJ1-1 - TRBV4-1 - CASSQEPEVNTEAFF TGCGCCAGCAGCCAAGAGCCGGAGGTGAATACTGAAGCTTTCTTT
TRBJ2-5 - TRBV4-1 - CASSQTGRTQETQYF TGCGCCAGCAGCCAAACGGGGCGAACACAAGAGACCCAGTACTTC
TRBJ1-4 - TRBV4-3 - CASSQDTEREKLFF TGCGCCAGCAGCCAAGATACGGAGAGAGAAAAACTGTTTTTT
TRBJ1-2 TRBD1 TRBV5-1 many CASSSTGEDGYTF TGCGCCAGCAGCTCGACAGGGGAGGATGGCTACACCTTC
TRBJ2-7 - TRBV4-3 few CASSLSWLTGGTSSYEQYF TGCGCCAGCAGCCTATCATGGCTTACGGGCGGGACGAGCTCCTACGAGCAGTACTTC
TRBJ1-5 - TRBV7-8 - CASSLVTGLTLDQPQHF TGTGCCAGCAGCTTAGTAACAGGGTTGACACTAGATCAGCCCCAGCATTTT
TRBJ1-4 - TRBV20-1 - CSARHNVNEKLFF TGCAGTGCTAGGCATAACGTTAATGAAAAACTGTTTTTT
TRBJ1-2 - TRBV4-2 - CASSQLGRIDGYTF TGTGCCAGCAGCCAACTGGGAAGAATCGATGGCTACACCTTC
TRBJ1-2 - TRBV12-3/TRBV12-4 many CASSRDSGGYTF TGTGCCAGCAGTCGGGATTCGGGAGGCTACACCTTC
TRBJ2-7 - TRBV6-1 few CASSDSDSEQYF TGTGCCAGCAGTGATTCCGATTCCGAGCAGTACTTC
TRBJ1-4 - TRBV4-2 - CASSQDGSIGGPNEKLFF TGTGCCAGCAGCCAAGACGGATCGATCGGGGGACCGAATGAAAAACTGTTTTTT
TRBJ2-4 - TRBV28 - CASRPERAKNIQYF TGTGCCAGCCGGCCCGAGAGGGCCAAAAACATTCAGTACTTC
TRBJ1-2 - TRBV27 few CASSFGGARFRYGYTF TGTGCCAGCAGTTTTGGGGGCGCAAGATTCCGGTATGGCTACACCTTC
TRBJ2-3 - TRBV7-9 - CASSDPRGADTQYF TGTGCCAGCAGTGACCCACGGGGAGCAGATACGCAGTATTTT
TRBJ1-1 - TRBV7-9 few CASSLRGQDTEAFF TGTGCCAGCAGCTTACGGGGGCAGGACACTGAAGCTTTCTTT
TRBJ2-7 - TRBV4-2 - CASSQDRYREQYF TGTGCCAGCAGCCAAGATCGGTATCGCGAGCAGTACTTC
TRBJ1-2 - TRBV13 - CASSQLGKNYGYTF TGTGCCAGCAGCCAACTAGGGAAGAACTATGGCTACACCTTC
TRBJ1-5 - TRBV29-1 - CNVGGSNQPQHF TGCAACGTGGGGGGGAGCAATCAGCCCCAGCATTTT
TRBJ1-4 - TRBV28 few CASSPRVRTTNEKLFF TGTGCCAGCAGTCCAAGGGTTCGTACAACTAATGAAAAACTGTTTTTT
TRBJ1-1 - TRBV7-3 once CASSLRGGARDTEAFF TGTGCCAGCAGCTTAAGGGGAGGGGCCAGGGACACTGAAGCTTTCTTT
TRBJ2-4 - TRBV4-3 many CASSPTGLAANIQYF TGCGCCAGCAGCCCCACCGGGTTAGCGGCAAACATTCAGTACTTC
TRBJ2-1 TRBD1 TRBV6-5 - CASSPGTGKYNEQFF TGTGCCAGCAGCCCCGGGACAGGGAAATACAATGAGCAGTTCTTC
TRBJ1-4 - TRBV5-1 - CASSSGPRRGINEKLFF TGCGCCAGCAGCTCGGGACCGCGTCGAGGTATTAATGAAAAACTGTTTTTT